This entry describes one T cell receptor beta chain. What it binds is not known. The data originate from a study of cytomegalovirus exposure and HLA in healthy donors. About the study: For the approximately 420 genotyped donors, 65% to 90% fell within the Caucasian-associated ancestry cluster.

The CDR3 loop spans 16 amino acids. Germline V gene lookup returns CDR1 PRHDT and CDR2 FYEKMQ (reference sequence). The germline V and J ends were trimmed by 5 bases and 7 bases, with 20 bases remaining between them. Study-wide points: Productive rates of about 87% or about 30% were seen for most TCR beta V segments in an earlier analysis.

Primers: 60 Vbeta forward and 13 Jbeta reverse. Using immunoSEQ multiplex PCR, the repertoire was profiled, and TCRdb retains in-frame clones only, with some absent. The sample holds some 240,000 clones, about nine tenths seen once. The receptor was derived from a girl under 10 years old in good health and CMV-seronegative. J is TRBJ1-4 and V is TRBV13; D is ambiguous. Sequencing input: PBMCs. DNA of the CDR3: TGTGCCAGCAGCCCCGGTCCGGGCCTCGGGGTTGAAAAACTGTTTTTT. Translated: CASSPGPGLGVEKLFF.